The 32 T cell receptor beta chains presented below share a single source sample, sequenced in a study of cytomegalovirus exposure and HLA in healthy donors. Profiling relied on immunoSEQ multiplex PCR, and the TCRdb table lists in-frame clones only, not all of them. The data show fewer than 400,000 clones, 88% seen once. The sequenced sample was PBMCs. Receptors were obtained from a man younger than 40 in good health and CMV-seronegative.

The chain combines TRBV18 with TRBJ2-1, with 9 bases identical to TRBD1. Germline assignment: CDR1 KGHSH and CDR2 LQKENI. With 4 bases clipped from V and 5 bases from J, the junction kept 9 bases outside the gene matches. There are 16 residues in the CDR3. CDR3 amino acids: CASSRPGTGLHNEQFF. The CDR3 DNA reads TGTGCCAGCTCACGCCCCGGGACAGGGTTGCACAATGAGCAGTTCTTC.

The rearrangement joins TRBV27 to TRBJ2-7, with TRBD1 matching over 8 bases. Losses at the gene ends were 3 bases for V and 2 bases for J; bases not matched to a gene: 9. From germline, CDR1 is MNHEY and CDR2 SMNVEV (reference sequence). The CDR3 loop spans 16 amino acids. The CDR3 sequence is CASSFSTGDWPYEQYF. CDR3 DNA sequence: TGTGCCAGCAGTTTCTCGACAGGGGACTGGCCCTACGAGCAGTACTTC.

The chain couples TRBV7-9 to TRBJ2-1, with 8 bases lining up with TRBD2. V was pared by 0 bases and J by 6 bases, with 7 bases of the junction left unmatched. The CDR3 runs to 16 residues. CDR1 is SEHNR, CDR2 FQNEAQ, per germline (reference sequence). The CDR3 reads CASSLARGAGINEQFF. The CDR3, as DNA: TGTGCCAGCAGCTTAGCGCGGGGGGCCGGTATCAATGAGCAGTTCTTC.

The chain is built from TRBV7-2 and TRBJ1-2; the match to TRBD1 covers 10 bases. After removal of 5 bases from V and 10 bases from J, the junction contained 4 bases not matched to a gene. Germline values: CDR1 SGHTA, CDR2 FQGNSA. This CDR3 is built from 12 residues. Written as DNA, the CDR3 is TGTGCCAGCAGCACAGGACAGGGGGTCTACACCTTC. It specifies CASSTGQGVYTF.

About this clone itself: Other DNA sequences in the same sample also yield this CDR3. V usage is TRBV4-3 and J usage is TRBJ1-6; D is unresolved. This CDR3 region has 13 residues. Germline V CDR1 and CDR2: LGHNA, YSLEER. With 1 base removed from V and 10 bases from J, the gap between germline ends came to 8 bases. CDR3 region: CASSQVEGSPLHF. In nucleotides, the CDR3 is TGCGCCAGCAGCCAAGTCGAGGGATCACCCCTCCACTTT.

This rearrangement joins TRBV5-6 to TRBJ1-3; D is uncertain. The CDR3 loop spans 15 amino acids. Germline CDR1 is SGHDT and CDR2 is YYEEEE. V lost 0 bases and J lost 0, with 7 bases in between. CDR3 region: CASSLGRFSGNTIYF. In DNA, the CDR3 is TGTGCCAGCAGCTTGGGTAGATTCTCTGGAAACACCATATATTTT.

The chain's CDR3 is CASSLQGGNEQFF. The CDR3 DNA follows: TGTGCCAGCAGCCTACAGGGGGGCAATGAGCAGTTCTTC. The gene calls are TRBV5-6 and TRBJ2-1; TRBD1 aligns across 8 bases. The CDR3 runs 13 residues. Germline CDR1 reads SGHDT; CDR2 reads YYEEEE. The ends lost 4 bases at V and 6 bases at J; junction bases unmatched: 3.

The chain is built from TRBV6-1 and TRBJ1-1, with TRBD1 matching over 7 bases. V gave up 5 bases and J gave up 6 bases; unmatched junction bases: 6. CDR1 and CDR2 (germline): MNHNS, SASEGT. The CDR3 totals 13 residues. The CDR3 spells CASSPGQWAEAFF. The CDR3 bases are TGTGCCAGCAGTCCGGGACAGTGGGCTGAAGCTTTCTTT.

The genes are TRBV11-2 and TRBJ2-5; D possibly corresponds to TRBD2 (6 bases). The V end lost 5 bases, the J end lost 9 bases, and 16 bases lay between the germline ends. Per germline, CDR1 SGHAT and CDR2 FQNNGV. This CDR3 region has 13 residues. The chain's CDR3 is CASSTERGEAQYF. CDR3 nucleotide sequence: TGTGCCAGCAGCACCGAACGCGGGGAGGCCCAGTACTTC.

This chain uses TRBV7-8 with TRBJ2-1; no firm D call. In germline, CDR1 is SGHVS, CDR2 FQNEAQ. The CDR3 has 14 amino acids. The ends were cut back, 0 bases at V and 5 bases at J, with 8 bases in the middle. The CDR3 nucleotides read TGTGCCAGCAGCTTAGCATACAGAAACAATGAGCAGTTCTTC. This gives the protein CASSLAYRNNEQFF.

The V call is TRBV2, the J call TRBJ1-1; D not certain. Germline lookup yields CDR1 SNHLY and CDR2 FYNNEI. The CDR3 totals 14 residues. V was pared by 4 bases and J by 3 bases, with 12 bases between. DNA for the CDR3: TGTGCCAGCAGTGGGGCGAACGGCCACACTGAAGCTTTCTTT. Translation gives CASSGANGHTEAFF. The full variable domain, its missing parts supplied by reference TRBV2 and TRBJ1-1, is EPEVTQTPSHQVTQMGQEVILRCVPISNHLYFYWYRQILGQKVEFLVSFYNNEISEKSEIFDDQFSVERPDGSNFTLKIRSTKLEDSAMYFCASSGANGHTEAFFGQGTRLTVV.

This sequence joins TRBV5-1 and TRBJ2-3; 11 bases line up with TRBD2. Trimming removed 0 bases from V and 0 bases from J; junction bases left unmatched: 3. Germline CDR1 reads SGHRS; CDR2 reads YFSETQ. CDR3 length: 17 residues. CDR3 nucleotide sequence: TGCGCCAGCAGCTTGGGTCTAGCGGGGGGTAGCACAGATACGCAGTATTTT. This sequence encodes CASSLGLAGGSTDTQYF.

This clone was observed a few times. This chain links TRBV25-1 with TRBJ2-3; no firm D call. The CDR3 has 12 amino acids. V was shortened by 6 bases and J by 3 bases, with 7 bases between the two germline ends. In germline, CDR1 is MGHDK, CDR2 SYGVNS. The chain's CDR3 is CASREFTDTQYF. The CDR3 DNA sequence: TGTGCCAGCAGGGAGTTTACAGATACGCAGTATTTT.

The CDR3 DNA sequence: TGTGCCAGCAGCATAGCAGGGTTGCCCACTGAAGCTTTCTTT. Amino acids: CASSIAGLPTEAFF. The rearrangement links TRBV6-5 to TRBJ1-1, with a weak D call TRBD1 (5 bases). The CDR3 is 14 amino acids. Germline V gene lookup returns CDR1 MNHEY and CDR2 SVGAGI. Deletions cut 6 bases from V and 4 bases from J, with 15 bases between.

The CDR3 sequence is CASSLDRPYNEQFF. The CDR3 DNA reads as TGTGCCAGCAGCTTGGACAGGCCCTACAATGAGCAGTTCTTC. The chain uses TRBV11-1 and TRBJ2-1, with 7 bases identical to TRBD1. The V gene end was trimmed by 3 bases and the J gene end by 2 bases; junction bases not matched to a gene: 1. The CDR3 loop spans 14 amino acids. CDR1 is SGHAT, CDR2 FQDESV, per germline (reference sequence).

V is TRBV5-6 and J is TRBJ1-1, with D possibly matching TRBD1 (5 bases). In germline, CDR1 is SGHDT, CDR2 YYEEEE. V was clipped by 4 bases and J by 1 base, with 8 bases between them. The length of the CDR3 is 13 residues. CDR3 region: CASSPDKNTEAFF. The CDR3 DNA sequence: TGTGCCAGCAGCCCGGACAAGAACACTGAAGCTTTCTTT.

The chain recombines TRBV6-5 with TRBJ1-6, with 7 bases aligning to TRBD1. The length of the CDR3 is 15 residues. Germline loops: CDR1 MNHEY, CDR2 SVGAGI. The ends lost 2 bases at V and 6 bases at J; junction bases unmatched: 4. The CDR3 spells CASSYDRAVNSPLHF. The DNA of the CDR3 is TGTGCCAGCAGTTACGACAGGGCGGTTAATTCACCCCTCCACTTT.

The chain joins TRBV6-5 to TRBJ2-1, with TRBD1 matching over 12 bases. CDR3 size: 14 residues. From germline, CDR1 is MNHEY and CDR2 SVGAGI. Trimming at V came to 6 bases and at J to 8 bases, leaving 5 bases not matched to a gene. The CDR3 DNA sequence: TGTGCCAGCAGCTGGGGACAGGGGGCGGATGAGCAGTTCTTC. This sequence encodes CASSWGQGADEQFF.

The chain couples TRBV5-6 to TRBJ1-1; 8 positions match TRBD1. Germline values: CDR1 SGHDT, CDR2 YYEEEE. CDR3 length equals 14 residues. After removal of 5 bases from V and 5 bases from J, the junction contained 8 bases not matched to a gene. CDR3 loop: CASRYGQGRTEAFF. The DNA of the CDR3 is TGTGCCAGCAGATACGGACAGGGTCGGACTGAAGCTTTCTTT.

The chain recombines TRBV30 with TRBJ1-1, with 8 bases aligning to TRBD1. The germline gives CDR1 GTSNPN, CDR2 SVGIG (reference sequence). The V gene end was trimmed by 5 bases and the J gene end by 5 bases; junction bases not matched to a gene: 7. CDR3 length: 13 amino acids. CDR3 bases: TGTGCCTGGGATCGGACAGGGCGGACTGAAGCTTTCTTT. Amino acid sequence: CAWDRTGRTEAFF.

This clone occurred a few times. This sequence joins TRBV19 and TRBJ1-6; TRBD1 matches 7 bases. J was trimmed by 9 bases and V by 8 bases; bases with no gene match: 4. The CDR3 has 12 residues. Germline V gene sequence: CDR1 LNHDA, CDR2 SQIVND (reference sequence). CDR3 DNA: TGTGCCAGTGGACAGGTTGGTTCACCCCTCCACTTT. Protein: CASGQVGSPLHF.

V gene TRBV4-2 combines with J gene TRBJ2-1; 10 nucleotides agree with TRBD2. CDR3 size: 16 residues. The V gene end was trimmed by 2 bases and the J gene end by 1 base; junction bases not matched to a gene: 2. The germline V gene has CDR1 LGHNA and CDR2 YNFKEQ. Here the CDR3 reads CASSQTLAGSYNEQFF. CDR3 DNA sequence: TGTGCCAGCAGCCAAACACTAGCGGGGTCCTACAATGAGCAGTTCTTC.

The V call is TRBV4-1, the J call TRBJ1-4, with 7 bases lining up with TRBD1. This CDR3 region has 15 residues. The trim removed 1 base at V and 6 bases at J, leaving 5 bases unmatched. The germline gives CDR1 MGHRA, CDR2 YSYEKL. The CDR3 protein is CASSQVTGPDEKLFF. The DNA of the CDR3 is TGCGCCAGCAGCCAAGTGACAGGGCCGGATGAAAAACTGTTTTTT.

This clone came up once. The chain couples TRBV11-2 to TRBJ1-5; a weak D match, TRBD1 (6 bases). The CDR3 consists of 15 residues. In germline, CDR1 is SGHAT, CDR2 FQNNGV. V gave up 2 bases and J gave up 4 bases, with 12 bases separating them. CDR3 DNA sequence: TGTGCCAGCAGCTTAACGTCAGGGGCGAATCAGCCCCAGCATTTT. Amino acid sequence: CASSLTSGANQPQHF.

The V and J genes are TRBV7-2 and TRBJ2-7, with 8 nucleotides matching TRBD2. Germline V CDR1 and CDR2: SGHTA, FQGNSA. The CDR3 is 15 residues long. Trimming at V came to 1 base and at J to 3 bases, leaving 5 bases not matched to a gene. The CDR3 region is CASSLESGGNYEQYF. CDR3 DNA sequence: TGTGCCAGCAGCTTAGAGAGCGGGGGTAACTACGAGCAGTACTTC. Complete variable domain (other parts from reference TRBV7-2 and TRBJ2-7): GAGVSQSPSNKVTEKGKDVELRCDPISGHTALYWYRQSLGQGLEFLIYFQGNSAPDKSGLPSDRFSAERTGGSVSTLTIQRTQQEDSAVYLCASSLESGGNYEQYFGPGTRLTVT.

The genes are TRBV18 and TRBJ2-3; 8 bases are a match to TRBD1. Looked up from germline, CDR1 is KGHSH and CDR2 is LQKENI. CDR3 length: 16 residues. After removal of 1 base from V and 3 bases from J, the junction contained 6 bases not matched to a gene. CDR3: CASSPRGRGRTDTQYF. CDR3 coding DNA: TGTGCCAGCTCACCACGGGGCAGGGGGCGGACAGATACGCAGTATTTT.

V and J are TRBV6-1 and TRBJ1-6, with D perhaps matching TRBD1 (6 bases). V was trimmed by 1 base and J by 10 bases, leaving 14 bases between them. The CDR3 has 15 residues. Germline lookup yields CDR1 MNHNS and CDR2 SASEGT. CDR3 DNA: TGTGCCAGCAGTGAAGGACAGGTCCGGAGGTCACCCCTCCACTTT. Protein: CASSEGQVRRSPLHF.

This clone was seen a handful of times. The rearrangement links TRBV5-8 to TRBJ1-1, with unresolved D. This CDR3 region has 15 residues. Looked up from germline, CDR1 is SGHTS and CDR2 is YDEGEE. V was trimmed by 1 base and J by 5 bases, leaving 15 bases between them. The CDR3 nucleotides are TGTGCCAGCAGCTTGTATCAATCTGGAGGGACTGAAGCTTTCTTT. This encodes CASSLYQSGGTEAFF.

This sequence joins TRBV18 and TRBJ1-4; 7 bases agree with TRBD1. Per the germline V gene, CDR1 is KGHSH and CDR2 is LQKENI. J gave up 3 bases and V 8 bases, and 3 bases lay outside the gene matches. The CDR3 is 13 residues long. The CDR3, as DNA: TGTGCCAGCCGACAGGGCCCTAATGAAAAACTGTTTTTT. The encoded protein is CASRQGPNEKLFF.

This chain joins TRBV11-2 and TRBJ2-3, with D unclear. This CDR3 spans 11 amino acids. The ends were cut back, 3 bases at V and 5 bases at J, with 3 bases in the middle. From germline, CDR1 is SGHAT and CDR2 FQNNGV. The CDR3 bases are TGTGCCAGCAGCTTTATAGATACGCAGTATTTT. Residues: CASSFIDTQYF.

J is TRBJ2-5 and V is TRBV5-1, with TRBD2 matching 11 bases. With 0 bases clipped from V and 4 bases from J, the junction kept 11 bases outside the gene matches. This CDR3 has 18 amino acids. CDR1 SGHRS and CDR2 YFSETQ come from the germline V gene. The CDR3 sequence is CASSLGPLSGGAVETQYF. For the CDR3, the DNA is TGCGCCAGCAGCTTGGGTCCCCTTAGCGGGGGGGCTGTAGAGACCCAGTACTTC.

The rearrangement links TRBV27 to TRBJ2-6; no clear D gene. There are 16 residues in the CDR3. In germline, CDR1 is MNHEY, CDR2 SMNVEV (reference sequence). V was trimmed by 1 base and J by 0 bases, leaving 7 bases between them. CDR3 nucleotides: TGTGCCAGCAGTTTATATCGTCCCTCTGGGGCCAACGTCCTGACTTTC. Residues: CASSLYRPSGANVLTF. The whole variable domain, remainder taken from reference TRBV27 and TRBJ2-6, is EAQVTQNPRYLITVTGKKLTVTCSQNMNHEYMSWYRQDPGLGLRQIYYSMNVEVTDKGDVPEGYKVSRKEKRNFPLILESPSPNQTSLYFCASSLYRPSGANVLTFGAGSRLTVL.